What follows is one T cell receptor beta chain and its context. TCR beta CDR3 regions were amplified from RNA. A first-round RT-PCR of the TCR CDR3 used the HTBI primer set. One entry per CDR3 protein results from TCRdb running MiXCR on the multiplex PCR reads. Of roughly 720,000 distinct CDR3 sequences listed, 15% to 20% are singletons. This entry is derived from a study of T cells in Graves' hyperthyroidism and ophthalmopathy. The study defined stable Graves' hyperthyroidism as no ophthalmopathy progression within 18 months. This receptor was taken from a man over 45 with Graves' hyperthyroidism. The sample consisted of blood.

This chain's CDR3 is CASSQDAGTGFVGYTF. The CDR3 DNA is TGTGCCAGCAGTCAGGACGCCGGGACAGGCTTCGTCGGCTACACCTTC. The chain combines TRBV28 with TRBJ1-2, with TRBD1 matching 8 bases. The J segment lost 8 bases and the V segment lost 5 bases, leaving 16 bases of the junction unmatched. Germline values: CDR1 MDHEN, CDR2 SYDVKM. This CDR3 contains 16 residues.